This TCR beta chain was sequenced during a study of OX40 agonist ivuxolimab in advanced cancers. The study's findings and limits: The expanded peripheral T cells' antigen specificity was not determined. The mean number of expanded clones was higher in CD8+ T cells than in CD4+. Clonal expansion among partial responders at 0.1-3.0 mg/kg ranked near the lowest.

The germline V and J ends were trimmed by 4 bases and 4 bases, with 15 bases remaining between them. The CDR3 totals 16 residues. The V gene's germline CDR1 is SGDLS and CDR2 YYNGEE. Sequencing used immunoSEQ multiplex PCR; TCRdb keeps in-frame clones, though not all of them. The table lists 84,000 or so clones, more than 75% of them singletons. Turning to this clone: The antigen remains undetermined.

The sample was CD4+ or CD8+ T cells sorted from blood, taken in a trial of the OX40 agonist ivuxolimab. This chain uses TRBV9 with TRBJ2-6; possible D gene TRBD1, 5 bases. The origin of this receptor is an adult with an advanced solid tumor such as melanoma, head and neck, liver or kidney cancer. This chain's CDR3 is CASSLFGAPGANVLTF. The CDR3 DNA reads as TGTGCCAGCAGCCTCTTTGGGGCCCCCGGGGCCAACGTCCTGACTTTC.